A selection of T cell receptor beta chains follows, all from one sample in a study of CD8 T cells in Susac syndrome. TCRdb processed the immunoSEQ multiplex PCR reads anew with MiXCR; each CDR3 protein has one entry. In the table there are 160,000 or so distinct CDR3 sequences, 85% to 95% of which are singletons. The source material was CD4+ T cells from PBMCs. Source of these receptors: a human donor with Susac syndrome. CDR3s include the opening cysteine and the closing phenylalanine or tryptophan. A D gene is named only where the DNA matches it firmly. A clone size is listed for some rows: how often the clone was seen (once, few, many), or a class if it is expanded.

v_call	d_call	clone_size	j_call	cdr3_aa	cdr3_nt
TRBV9	-	-	TRBJ1-3	CASRDLTGNTIYF	TGTGCCAGCAGGGATTTGACCGGAAACACCATATATTTT
TRBV9	-	-	TRBJ2-2	CASSLSGTANTGELFF	TGTGCCAGCAGCTTATCCGGGACGGCGAACACCGGGGAGCTGTTTTTT
TRBV29-1	TRBD1	-	TRBJ1-2	CSVAGGERNYGYTF	TGCAGCGTTGCAGGGGGGGAGAGAAACTATGGCTACACCTTC
TRBV29-1	TRBD1	once	TRBJ2-5	CSAIGQGETQYF	TGCAGCGCCATCGGACAGGGGGAGACCCAGTACTTC
TRBV27	-	once	TRBJ2-3	CASSTTGFTDTQYF	TGTGCCAGCAGCACAACAGGGTTTACAGATACGCAGTATTTT
TRBV6-2/TRBV6-3	TRBD2	-	TRBJ2-5	CASRTIAGPQETQYF	TGTGCCAGCAGGACTATAGCGGGGCCCCAAGAGACCCAGTACTTC
TRBV7-2	-	-	TRBJ2-3	CASSPVSLPVDTQYF	TGTGCCAGCAGCCCCGTGTCCTTACCGGTAGATACGCAGTATTTT
TRBV6-1	-	-	TRBJ1-1	CASIYPQNAMNTEAFF	TGTGCCAGCATCTACCCCCAGAACGCGATGAACACTGAAGCTTTCTTT
TRBV20-1	-	-	TRBJ1-1	CSATRQVMNTEAFF	TGCAGTGCGACAAGACAGGTCATGAACACTGAAGCTTTCTTT
TRBV6-2/TRBV6-3	TRBD1	-	TRBJ2-1	CASSYWGQGPGDNEQFF	TGTGCCAGCAGTTACTGGGGACAGGGGCCAGGGGACAATGAGCAGTTCTTC
TRBV2	-	-	TRBJ2-2	CASTGTSFTGELFF	TGTGCCAGCACAGGGACATCCTTCACCGGGGAGCTGTTTTTT
TRBV29-1	-	-	TRBJ1-2	CSVGVGVRADYGYTF	TGCAGCGTTGGCGTAGGGGTTCGAGCCGACTATGGCTACACCTTC
TRBV20-1	-	once	TRBJ1-5	CSASGTLGDQPQHF	TGCAGTGCTAGTGGCACCTTAGGGGATCAGCCCCAGCATTTT
TRBV5-4	TRBD2	-	TRBJ2-3	CASRDGTSGSTDTQYF	TGTGCCAGCAGGGATGGGACTAGCGGTAGCACAGATACGCAGTATTTT
TRBV7-9	TRBD1	-	TRBJ1-6	CASSEGTGSAPLHF	TGTGCCAGCAGCGAAGGGACAGGTTCGGCACCCCTCCACTTT
TRBV29-1	TRBD2	-	TRBJ2-3	CSVELAADTQYF	TGCAGCGTTGAACTAGCGGCGGATACGCAGTATTTT
TRBV5-1	TRBD2	-	TRBJ2-7	CASSPVAGSYEQYF	TGCGCCAGCAGCCCGGTAGCGGGTTCCTACGAGCAGTACTTC
TRBV29-1	-	-	TRBJ2-5	CSARGGPETQYF	TGCAGCGCCCGTGGGGGGCCGGAGACCCAGTACTTC
TRBV6-5	-	-	TRBJ2-4	CASSYSRTAAAKNIQYF	TGTGCCAGCAGTTACTCCCGGACTGCGGCAGCCAAAAACATTCAGTACTTC
TRBV29-1	-	-	TRBJ1-3	CSGGGGGNTIYF	TGCAGCGGCGGTGGGGGTGGAAACACCATATATTTT
TRBV29-1	-	-	TRBJ2-3	CSVVPGADTQYF	TGCAGCGTTGTTCCCGGGGCCGATACGCAGTATTTT
TRBV25-1	TRBD1	-	TRBJ2-5	CASMGTGIETQYF	TGTGCCAGCATGGGGACAGGGATAGAGACCCAGTACTTC
TRBV5-1	-	-	TRBJ2-1	CASSLRGEGYNEQFF	TGCGCCAGCAGCTTGCGGGGAGAGGGTTACAATGAGCAGTTCTTC
TRBV4-1	-	-	TRBJ2-5	CASSQDIGGAQYF	TGCGCCAGCAGCCAAGATATTGGAGGGGCCCAGTACTTC
TRBV3-1	-	-	TRBJ2-2	CASSQLIPSGELFF	TGTGCCAGCAGCCAATTAATCCCGTCGGGGGAGCTGTTTTTT
TRBV20-1	-	-	TRBJ2-3	CSARDGGRKTDTQYF	TGCAGTGCTAGAGATGGAGGCAGGAAGACAGATACGCAGTATTTT
TRBV3-1	-	-	TRBJ2-7	CASSQFGTEQYF	TGTGCCAGCAGCCAATTCGGGACCGAGCAGTACTTC
TRBV6-2/TRBV6-3	-	-	TRBJ1-1	CASSYPGLGVNTEAFF	TGTGCCAGCAGTTACCCCGGGTTGGGGGTAAACACTGAAGCTTTCTTT
TRBV24-1	-	-	TRBJ1-2	CATSDGGTSGYTF	TGTGCCACCAGTGATGGGGGGACGAGTGGCTACACCTTC
TRBV27	-	-	TRBJ1-2	CASRSLGEALNYGYTF	TGTGCCAGCAGGAGTTTGGGAGAGGCTCTCAACTATGGCTACACCTTC
TRBV2	-	-	TRBJ2-7	CASLPSGLPSYEQYF	TGTGCCAGCTTACCCTCCGGGCTCCCCTCCTACGAGCAGTACTTC
TRBV15	-	-	TRBJ1-1	CATSRGYGGENTEAFF	TGTGCCACCAGCAGAGGGTATGGCGGAGAGAACACTGAAGCTTTCTTT
TRBV12-3/TRBV12-4	-	-	TRBJ1-5	CASSPANSNQPQHF	TGTGCCAGCAGTCCAGCAAATAGCAATCAGCCCCAGCATTTT
TRBV5-4	-	-	TRBJ1-6	CASSFRGGGPYNSPLHF	TGTGCCAGCAGCTTTAGAGGCGGGGGTCCTTATAATTCACCCCTCCACTTT
TRBV12-3/TRBV12-4	-	-	TRBJ2-4	CASSLSGSRAQNIQYF	TGTGCCAGCAGTTTAAGTGGGTCCAGGGCCCAAAACATTCAGTACTTC
TRBV20-1	TRBD1	once	TRBJ2-3	CSASRTGGITRTDTQYF	TGCAGTGCTTCCCGGACAGGGGGCATCACGAGGACAGATACGCAGTATTTT
TRBV25-1	-	-	TRBJ2-7	CASSELKDDEQYF	TGTGCCAGCAGTGAACTTAAGGACGACGAGCAGTACTTC
TRBV25-1	-	-	TRBJ2-2	CASSRQDNPTGELFF	TGTGCCAGCAGCAGACAGGACAACCCCACCGGGGAGCTGTTTTTT
TRBV3-1	-	once	TRBJ1-5	CASSQDWSQPQHF	TGTGCCAGCAGCCAAGATTGGAGCCAGCCCCAGCATTTT
TRBV5-4	-	-	TRBJ2-2	CASSLGGFAAGELFF	TGTGCCAGCAGCTTGGGAGGGTTTGCGGCCGGGGAGCTGTTTTTT
TRBV13	-	-	TRBJ2-2	CASSFGRLNTGELFF	TGTGCCAGCAGCTTTGGGCGGCTGAACACCGGGGAGCTGTTTTTT
TRBV20-1	TRBD1	-	TRBJ1-1	CSAWTGTAITEAFF	TGCAGTGCATGGACAGGAACAGCGATCACTGAAGCTTTCTTT
TRBV2	-	-	TRBJ1-3	CASSEAGNTIYF	TGTGCCAGCAGTGAGGCTGGAAACACCATATATTTT
TRBV2	-	-	TRBJ2-1	CASMNSGYNEQFF	TGTGCCAGCATGAATAGCGGCTACAATGAGCAGTTCTTC
TRBV11-2	-	few	TRBJ2-5	CASKLTPKETQYF	TGTGCCAGCAAATTAACGCCCAAGGAGACCCAGTACTTC
TRBV20-1	TRBD1	-	TRBJ1-6	CSAWPGQGNSPLHF	TGCAGTGCTTGGCCGGGACAGGGAAATTCACCCCTCCACTTT
TRBV5-5	-	-	TRBJ2-5	CASSKSAPGRQETQYF	TGTGCCAGCAGCAAATCCGCCCCGGGACGGCAAGAGACCCAGTACTTC
TRBV12-3/TRBV12-4	TRBD1	-	TRBJ1-2	CASSRTQGTGGPNYGYTF	TGTGCCAGCAGTCGAACACAGGGGACAGGGGGCCCAAACTATGGCTACACCTTC
TRBV18	TRBD1	few	TRBJ1-5	CASSPLGQGYQPQHF	TGTGCCAGCTCACCCCTCGGACAGGGCTATCAGCCCCAGCATTTT
TRBV29-1	TRBD1	-	TRBJ1-4	CSGTGSNEKLFF	TGCAGCGGGACAGGATCTAATGAAAAACTGTTTTTT
TRBV5-5	-	-	TRBJ2-7	CATIDGLSYEQYF	TGTGCCACTATAGACGGTCTCTCCTACGAGCAGTACTTC
TRBV20-1	-	-	TRBJ1-2	CSAHLGAYGYTF	TGCAGTGCCCATTTGGGGGCCTATGGCTACACCTTC
TRBV9	TRBD2	-	TRBJ2-1	CASSVSGGGFNEQFF	TGTGCCAGCAGCGTGAGCGGGGGGGGATTCAATGAGCAGTTCTTC
TRBV20-1	-	-	TRBJ1-2	CSAPRGGGGYTF	TGCAGTGCCCCCCGGGGAGGGGGTGGCTACACCTTC
TRBV7-7	-	-	TRBJ2-5	CASSPGSIGAETQYF	TGTGCCAGCAGCCCAGGCTCAATAGGGGCAGAGACCCAGTACTTC
TRBV12-3/TRBV12-4	-	once	TRBJ2-3	CASRPITDTQYF	TGTGCCAGCAGACCTATTACAGATACGCAGTATTTT
TRBV9	-	-	TRBJ2-3	CASSVAERSGADTQYF	TGTGCCAGCAGCGTAGCCGAAAGGTCAGGGGCAGATACGCAGTATTTT